The TCR beta chain described here comes from a study of beta chain features in type 1 diabetes. The germline V gene has CDR1 MNHNY and CDR2 SVGAGI (reference sequence). This CDR3 has 16 residues. The junction had 5 bases not matched to a gene; V was cut back by 4 bases and J by 0 bases. Purity exceeded 98% in all sorted populations. The authors reverse transcribed all of the isolated RNA, so sequencing captured expressed TCRB transcripts. Produced via immunoSEQ multiplex PCR; TCRdb's table is partial and in-frame only. The sample has about 290,000 clones, approximately 8% seen once. Study-wide points: A PCR bias possibly favoring shorter templates would apply equally to patients and controls.

For this clone: Its target is unknown.

V usage is TRBV6-6 and J usage is TRBJ1-4; 7 bases are shared with TRBD1. Specimen: central memory CD4+ T cells from blood. This TCR came from a woman aged 18 to 35 in good health. The CDR3 is CASSWGTAPTNEKLFF. CDR3 in DNA: TGTGCCAGCAGTTGGGGGACAGCCCCAACTAATGAAAAACTGTTTTTT.